Following are 28 T cell receptor beta chains from one sample sequenced in a study of response to subunit inactivated influenza vaccine. One entry per CDR3 protein results from TCRdb running MiXCR on the RT-PCR reads. Of about 540,000 distinct CDR3 sequences listed, around 21% are singletons. This same sample was also part of a study on T cells expressing NK-cell markers. This second study notes: With UMIs, 5'RACE template switching was used to make TCR beta cDNA.

The sequencing here drew on CD4+ T cells sorted from PBMCs, taken 11 to 12 days after vaccination. The receptors originated from a man in his fifties who received an inactivated influenza vaccine.

This clonotype was counted between two and nine times. This chain connects TRBV5-6 to TRBJ1-3, with D uncertain. From germline, CDR1 is SGHDT and CDR2 YYEEEE. The CDR3 has 14 residues. With 2 bases removed from V and 3 bases from J, the gap between germline ends came to 9 bases. The CDR3 nucleotides read TGTGCCAGCAGCTTTCCGACTGGTGGAAACACCATATATTTT. Amino acid sequence: CASSFPTGGNTIYF. The whole variable domain, filled in from reference TRBV5-6 and TRBJ1-3, reads DAGVTQSPTHLIKTRGQQVTLRCSPKSGHDTVSWYQQALGQGPQFIFQYYEEEERQRGNFPDRFSGHQFPNYSSELNVNALLLGDSALYLCASSFPTGGNTIYFGEGSWLTVV.

In this sample, this clonotype turned up a few times. The rearrangement uses TRBV27 and TRBJ2-3; D might be TRBD1 or TRBD2, each matching 6 bases. This CDR3 has 11 amino acids. CDR1 and CDR2 from the germline V gene are MNHEY and SMNVEV (reference sequence). V was trimmed by 6 bases and J by 8 bases, leaving 9 bases between them. The CDR3 bases are TGTGCCAGCAGGAAGGGGGGTACGCAGTATTTT. This gives the protein CASRKGGTQYF.

The chain uses TRBV29-1 and TRBJ1-4; 8 bases are a match to TRBD1. The germline V gene has CDR1 SQVTM and CDR2 ANQGSEA. After removal of 6 bases from V and 8 bases from J, the junction contained 11 bases not matched to a gene. The CDR3 extends over 14 amino acids. The CDR3, as DNA: TGCAGCGTCGTTATTACAGGGGGAGGCGAAAAACTGTTTTTT. It codes for CSVVITGGGEKLFF.

This rearrangement joins TRBV3-1 to TRBJ2-4; 8 bases line up with TRBD1. Germline CDR1 reads LGHDT; CDR2 reads YNNKEL (reference sequence). The CDR3 runs to 17 residues. J gave up 2 bases and V 1 base, and 7 bases lay outside the gene matches. In DNA, the CDR3 is TGTGCCAGCAGCCAAGTGTCAGGGACAGGTTCCAAAAACATTCAGTACTTC. Encoded protein: CASSQVSGTGSKNIQYF.

This chain links TRBV3-1 with TRBJ1-2; TRBD1 aligns across 7 bases. V was pared by 0 bases and J by 4 bases, with 5 bases of the junction left unmatched. The CDR3 runs to 15 residues. CDR1 and CDR2 from the germline V gene are LGHDT and YNNKEL (reference sequence). The CDR3 loop reads CASSQDWKGAYGYTF. CDR3 DNA: TGTGCCAGCAGCCAAGATTGGAAGGGGGCCTATGGCTACACCTTC.

V gene TRBV3-1 combines with J gene TRBJ1-5; a weak D match, TRBD1 (5 bases). Germline V CDR1 and CDR2: LGHDT, YNNKEL (reference sequence). V was cut by 3 bases and J by 1 base, with 13 bases left in between. The CDR3 contains 16 residues. This CDR3 is CASSQAGGGSNQPQHF. CDR3 DNA: TGTGCCAGCAGCCAGGCGGGGGGTGGAAGCAATCAGCCCCAGCATTTT.

This chain joins TRBV4-2 and TRBJ2-1; 7 nucleotides agree with TRBD2. The V gene end was trimmed by 0 bases and the J gene end by 0 bases; junction bases not matched to a gene: 8. The germline gives CDR1 LGHNA, CDR2 YNFKEQ. This CDR3 has 18 amino acids. CDR3 in DNA: TGTGCCAGCAGCCAAGATATGAGGGAGGGGATCTCCTACAATGAGCAGTTCTTC. Translating it yields CASSQDMREGISYNEQFF.

This clonotype was counted between two and nine times. J is TRBJ2-3 and V is TRBV20-1, with TRBD2 as a possible D gene (7 bases). V was trimmed by 2 bases and J by 6 bases, leaving 21 bases between them. Germline CDR1 is DFQATT and CDR2 is SNEGSKA (reference sequence). The CDR3 is made up of 16 amino acids. The CDR3 nucleotides are TGCAGTGCTAGAACCTCCCCGCGGGGGCCTGGGGATACGCAGTATTTT. It encodes CSARTSPRGPGDTQYF.

This sequence joins TRBV20-1 and TRBJ1-5; tentative D call: TRBD1 (6 bases). The CDR3 sequence is 13 residues long. The germline CDR1 and CDR2 sequences are DFQATT and SNEGSKA (reference sequence). Between the trimmed V and J ends, which lost 3 bases and 2 bases, there was a span of 8 bases. The CDR3 loop reads CSASRGGNQPQHF. In nucleotides, the CDR3 is TGCAGTGCTAGCAGGGGAGGCAATCAGCCCCAGCATTTT.

The chain couples TRBV10-1 to TRBJ2-2, with D hard to call. This CDR3 is 13 amino acids long. Germline V lookup: CDR1 WNHNN, CDR2 SYGVQD (reference sequence). V was cut by 5 bases and J by 6 bases, with 10 bases left in between. In DNA form, the CDR3 reads TGCGCCAGCAGTAAGGCGACGGCCGGGGAGCTGTTTTTT. The encoded protein is CASSKATAGELFF.

This chain joins TRBV20-1 and TRBJ2-1; 9 bases agree with TRBD1. Unmatched junction bases numbered 13, after V lost 6 bases and J lost 10 bases. Germline loops: CDR1 DFQATT, CDR2 SNEGSKA (reference sequence). The CDR3 is 14 amino acids. Here the CDR3 reads CSAKPTGTGPEQFF. CDR3 DNA sequence: TGCAGTGCGAAGCCCACGGGGACAGGGCCCGAGCAGTTCTTC.

This clonotype came up a few times. The chain joins TRBV5-4 to TRBJ1-2, with D possibly matching TRBD1 (5 bases). The CDR3 extends over 14 amino acids. In germline, CDR1 is SGHNT, CDR2 YYREEE (reference sequence). Deletions cut 3 bases from V and 10 bases from J, with 19 bases between. The CDR3 DNA is TGTGCCAGCAGCTCCGGCGCTGGGGACGCTTCCTACACCTTC. Its translation: CASSSGAGDASYTF.

The chain couples TRBV12-3 or TRBV12-4 to TRBJ2-2, with TRBD1 matching over 8 bases. J lost 5 bases, V lost 3 bases, and 2 bases had no gene match. There are 14 residues in the CDR3. CDR3 amino acids: CASSFQGATGELFF. For the CDR3, the DNA is TGTGCCAGCAGTTTTCAGGGGGCTACCGGGGAGCTGTTTTTT.

This clonotype was found a few times. This chain links TRBV15 with TRBJ2-2; D not resolved. Germline lookup yields CDR1 LNHNV and CDR2 YYDKDF (reference sequence). V gave up 8 bases and J gave up 3 bases, with 13 bases separating them. CDR3 size: 14 residues. For the CDR3, the DNA is TGTGCCACCGTTTCCGGCAGATACACCGGGGAGCTGTTTTTT. Translation: CATVSGRYTGELFF.

CDR3 region: CASRPDRGADTEAFF. CDR3 sequence (DNA): TGTGCCAGCAGGCCGGACAGGGGAGCGGACACTGAAGCTTTCTTT. The rearrangement uses TRBV6-7 and TRBJ1-1, with 9 nucleotides matching TRBD1. TRBV6-7 is assigned to the ORF class and has an uncertain function. V was clipped by 6 bases and J by 3 bases; unmatched bases: 8. The CDR3 covers 15 residues.

The chain recombines TRBV20-1 with TRBJ2-5; 7 bases align to TRBD2. Trimming at V came to 0 bases and at J to 4 bases, leaving 5 bases not matched to a gene. The V gene's germline CDR1 is DFQATT and CDR2 SNEGSKA (reference sequence). CDR3 size: 14 residues. The CDR3 DNA sequence: TGCAGTGCTAGAGATTCAGGCGGGAGAGAGACCCAGTACTTC. Amino acids: CSARDSGGRETQYF.

This clonotype was recorded a few times. The chain couples TRBV7-2 to TRBJ2-7, with 13 positions matching TRBD2. The junction had 4 bases not matched to a gene; V was cut back by 5 bases and J by 3 bases. There are 15 residues in the CDR3. Germline CDR1 and CDR2: SGHTA and FQGNSA. The CDR3 region is CASSRRLAGGYEQYF. CDR3 bases: TGTGCCAGCAGCAGAAGACTAGCGGGAGGCTACGAGCAGTACTTC.

This clonotype has a count of ten or more. This chain uses TRBV13 with TRBJ2-7; possibly TRBD2 for D (5 bases). The length of the CDR3 is 15 residues. V was cut by 5 bases and J by 3 bases, with 17 bases left in between. The germline V gene encodes CDR1 PRHDT and CDR2 FYEKMQ (reference sequence). Written as DNA, the CDR3 is TGTGCCAGCAGCCCCAACGCCCGGGGATACTACGAGCAGTACTTC. It codes for CASSPNARGYYEQYF. Full variable domain (remainder filled in from reference TRBV13 and TRBJ2-7): AAGVIQSPRHLIKEKRETATLKCYPIPRHDTVYWYQQGPGQDPQFLISFYEKMQSDKGSIPDRFSAQQFSDYHSELNMSSLELGDSALYFCASSPNARGYYEQYFGPGTRLTVT.

This clonotype was picked up many times. V usage is TRBV4-1 and J usage is TRBJ1-2; TRBD1 matches at 7 bases. Germline V gene data show CDR1 as MGHRA and CDR2 as YSYEKL. The CDR3 has 14 amino acids. The J segment lost 10 bases and the V segment lost 2 bases, leaving 10 bases of the junction unmatched. The CDR3 nucleotides are TGCGCCAGCAGCCAATCAGAGTGGACAGGCGACTACACCTTC. Translated: CASSQSEWTGDYTF.

The chain employs TRBV20-1 and TRBJ1-5; D is unclear. Germline V gives CDR1 DFQATT, CDR2 SNEGSKA (reference sequence). CDR3 length equals 11 residues. V gave up 2 bases and J gave up 5 bases, with 4 bases separating them. The CDR3 bases are TGCAGTGCTAGACAGGATCAGCCCCAGCATTTT. Translating gives CSARQDQPQHF.

CDR3 nucleotides: TGTGCCACCAGCATTCGACTCCTGTCGACCGGGGAGCTGTTTTTT. As protein: CATSIRLLSTGELFF. This chain links TRBV15 with TRBJ2-2; D remains unclear. Trimming pared 4 bases from V and 5 bases from J, leaving 14 bases between. The CDR3 covers 15 residues. Germline-derived CDR1 and CDR2 are LNHNV and YYDKDF (reference sequence).

This clonotype came up a few times. The V call is TRBV6-2 or TRBV6-3, the J call TRBJ2-2; 9 bases are a match to TRBD2. The CDR3 contains 16 residues. The germline CDR1 and CDR2 sequences are MNHEY and SVGEGT. Trimming at V came to 2 bases and at J to 7 bases, leaving 8 bases not matched to a gene. CDR3 loop: CASSYRAGGPGGELFF. DNA for the CDR3: TGTGCCAGCAGTTACCGAGCGGGAGGCCCCGGCGGGGAGCTGTTTTTT.

This clonotype was counted only a few times. CDR3 residues: CATSPRRAEFYEQYF. The CDR3 region has the DNA TGTGCCACCAGCCCCCGGAGGGCAGAGTTCTACGAGCAGTACTTC. V usage is TRBV15 and J usage is TRBJ2-7; possible D gene TRBD2, 6 bases. The CDR3 extends over 15 amino acids. Germline loops: CDR1 LNHNV, CDR2 YYDKDF (reference sequence). V lost 5 bases and J lost 3, with 17 bases in between.

V is TRBV5-1 and J is TRBJ2-1, with a weak D call TRBD2 (6 bases). The V end was cut by 0 bases, the J end by 13 bases, with 8 bases between. There are 11 residues in the CDR3. Germline V gene sequence: CDR1 SGHRS, CDR2 YFSETQ. The CDR3 spells CASSLDGGQFF. The CDR3 DNA reads as TGCGCCAGCAGCTTGGACGGGGGACAGTTCTTC.

This rearrangement joins TRBV20-1 to TRBJ2-3, with 8 bases identical to TRBD1. The CDR3 has 16 residues. The ends lost 4 bases at V and 2 bases at J; junction bases unmatched: 11. The germline V gene has CDR1 DFQATT and CDR2 SNEGSKA (reference sequence). The CDR3 DNA reads as TGCAGTGCTAACCCTCAGACAGGGGTTGCCACAGATACGCAGTATTTT. Encoded protein: CSANPQTGVATDTQYF.

The chain joins TRBV4-3 to TRBJ1-1, with D possibly being TRBD1 (5 bases). V was trimmed by 0 bases and J by 7 bases, leaving 15 bases between them. Germline CDR1 reads LGHNA; CDR2 reads YSLEER. CDR3 length equals 15 residues. CDR3 coding DNA: TGCGCCAGCAGCCAAGAGGGCCCAGAAACAGGTGAAGCTTTCTTT. Translating it yields CASSQEGPETGEAFF.

This chain connects TRBV18 to TRBJ2-3, with TRBD2 identical over 7 bases. J gave up 0 bases and V 6 bases, and 3 bases lay outside the gene matches. The CDR3 spans 14 residues. CDR1 is KGHSH and CDR2 is LQKENI in the germline V gene. CDR3 region: CASSERGSTDTQYF. As DNA, the CDR3 is TGTGCCAGCTCTGAGCGGGGAAGCACAGATACGCAGTATTTT. The variable domain in full, completed from reference TRBV18 and TRBJ2-3, reads NAGVMQNPRHLVRRRGQEARLRCSPMKGHSHVYWYRQLPEEGLKFMVYLQKENIIDESGMPKERFSAEFPKEGPSILRIQQVVRGDSAAYFCASSERGSTDTQYFGPGTRLTVL.

A few counts support this clonotype. The chain couples TRBV11-2 to TRBJ2-7; 12 bases map to TRBD2. CDR3 length: 14 amino acids. Germline V CDR1 and CDR2: SGHAT, FQNNGV. V trimming: 5 bases; J trimming: 7 bases; junction bases outside the gene matches: 6. The CDR3 sequence: CASSLGLAGIEQYF. The CDR3, as DNA: TGTGCCAGCAGCCTCGGACTAGCGGGGATTGAGCAGTACTTC. The full variable domain, rest sourced from reference TRBV11-2 and TRBJ2-7, is EAGVAQSPRYKIIEKRQSVAFWCNPISGHATLYWYQQILGQGPKLLIQFQNNGVVDDSQLPKDRFSAERLKGVDSTLKIQPAKLEDSAVYLCASSLGLAGIEQYFGPGTRLTVT.